What follows are 15 T cell receptor beta chains derived from one specimen sequenced in a study of glioma-infiltrating T cells. TCR alpha and beta CDR3 regions were amplified from RNA using iRepertoire nested multiplex PCR. Each CDR3 protein gets one entry after TCRdb re-called the multiplex PCR reads with MiXCR. The sample consists of roughly 350,000 distinct CDR3 sequences, 35% to 45% of them appearing once. Source material: glioma tissue, nonneoplastic brain tissue, or PBMCs (not recorded which). Source of these receptors: a human donor with low-grade glioma or glioblastoma, undergoing nonglioma brain surgery, or in good health (not recorded which).

This clonotype was counted a few times. The chain couples TRBV6-2 or TRBV6-3 to TRBJ2-5; D possibly corresponds to TRBD1 (5 bases). With 5 bases removed from V and 0 bases from J, the gap between germline ends came to 10 bases. This CDR3 has 14 residues. Germline CDR1 is MNHEY and CDR2 is SVGEGT. The CDR3 DNA reads TGTGCCAGCAGTCCCTTCAGGGACCAAGAGACCCAGTACTTC. Residues: CASSPFRDQETQYF.

The table lists this clonotype with a few counts. The chain employs TRBV11-2 and TRBJ2-5; D not resolved. Trimming took 4 bases from V and 2 from J, leaving 11 bases between them. CDR3 length: 14 residues. Germline CDR1 reads SGHAT; CDR2 reads FQNNGV. The CDR3 region is CASSSWREQETQYF. CDR3 in DNA: TGTGCCAGCAGCTCCTGGAGAGAACAAGAGACCCAGTACTTC.

This chain uses TRBV6-5 with TRBJ1-1; tentative D call: TRBD1 (5 bases). V lost 4 bases to trimming and J lost 5 bases, with 17 bases between them. CDR1 MNHEY and CDR2 SVGAGI come from the germline V gene. This CDR3 comprises 15 residues. The CDR3 loop is CASSFSFRVETEAFF. CDR3 in DNA: TGTGCCAGCAGTTTCTCTTTCAGGGTTGAAACTGAAGCTTTCTTT.

This chain connects TRBV5-1 to TRBJ2-5; D remains ambiguous. This CDR3 has 13 amino acids. From germline, CDR1 is SGHRS and CDR2 YFSETQ. The V gene lost 7 bases and the J gene lost 0 bases, with 10 bases spanning the gap. CDR3 region: CASAAAYQETQYF. The CDR3 DNA sequence: TGCGCCAGCGCCGCAGCGTACCAAGAGACCCAGTACTTC.

This chain joins TRBV6-4 and TRBJ2-1; TRBD2 agrees at 8 bases. Germline loops: CDR1 MRHNA, CDR2 SNTAGT. The junction had 14 bases not matched to a gene; V was cut back by 4 bases and J by 9 bases. The CDR3 has 16 amino acids. The CDR3 loop is CASSVLAGMAVREQFF. The CDR3 DNA is TGTGCCAGCAGTGTGCTAGCGGGCATGGCCGTACGTGAGCAGTTCTTC.

This clonotype was recorded many times. J is TRBJ2-1 and V is TRBV10-3; TRBD2 matches at 15 bases. Unmatched junction bases numbered 8, after V lost 8 bases and J lost 9 bases. Germline CDR1 is ENHRY and CDR2 is SYGVKD. The CDR3 has 15 residues. The CDR3: CAIWTSGRAVGEQFF. DNA for the CDR3: TGTGCCATCTGGACTAGCGGGAGGGCCGTCGGTGAGCAGTTCTTC.

The chain joins TRBV6-5 to TRBJ2-7; 12 bases line up with TRBD2. Germline loops: CDR1 MNHEY, CDR2 SVGAGI. This CDR3 comprises 18 residues. V trimming: 2 bases; J trimming: 7 bases; junction bases outside the gene matches: 15. The CDR3 DNA is TGTGCCAGCAGTTACGGGGCTAGCGGGAGGGTGGCCGGGTGGGAGCAGTACTTC. It translates to CASSYGASGRVAGWEQYF.

The table lists this clonotype with many counts. V usage is TRBV25-1 and J usage is TRBJ2-6; TRBD2 is a possible D gene (7 bases). This CDR3 comprises 16 residues. Trimming removed 1 base at V and 2 bases at J, with 9 bases between. The germline V gene encodes CDR1 MGHDK and CDR2 SYGVNS. The CDR3: CASSEWEGAGANVLTF. CDR3 DNA: TGTGCCAGCAGTGAATGGGAGGGGGCTGGGGCCAACGTCCTGACTTTC. Together with reference TRBV25-1 and TRBJ2-6, the CDR3 gives the full variable domain: EADIYQTPRYLVIGTGKKITLECSQTMGHDKMYWYQQDPGMELHLIHYSYGVNSTEKGDLSSESTVSRIRTEHFPLTLESARPSHTSQYLCASSEWEGAGANVLTFGAGSRLTVL.

The sample holds many counts of this clonotype. The CDR3 region has the DNA TGTGCCAGCAGTGGGGGACTAGTGGGCACAGATACGCAGTATTTT. Encoded protein: CASSGGLVGTDTQYF. The chain is built from TRBV27 and TRBJ2-3, with 8 bases fitting TRBD2. CDR1 and CDR2 from the germline V gene are MNHEY and SMNVEV (reference sequence). This CDR3 comprises 15 residues. With 5 bases clipped from V and 1 base from J, the junction kept 5 bases outside the gene matches.

The J gene is TRBJ1-4, the V gene TRBV12-3 or TRBV12-4, with 9 positions matching TRBD1. Unmatched junction bases numbered 4, after V lost 3 bases and J lost 8 bases. The CDR3 contains 14 residues. Here the CDR3 reads CASSLWTGDEKLFF. The DNA for the CDR3 is TGTGCCAGCAGTTTGTGGACAGGGGACGAAAAACTGTTTTTT.

This clonotype was detected a few times. V is TRBV7-2 and J is TRBJ2-7; perhaps TRBD1 as D (6 bases). Trimming took 5 bases from V and 0 from J, leaving 11 bases between them. The length of the CDR3 is 14 residues. CDR1 SGHTA and CDR2 FQGNSA come from the germline V gene. The CDR3 region has the DNA TGTGCCAGCAGCACCTGGGACACCTCCTACGAGCAGTACTTC. This translates into CASSTWDTSYEQYF.

For this clonotype: A much more abundant neighbour one base away suggests this may be a read error. This CDR3 fails to terminate in the conserved phenylalanine or tryptophan, so it likely reflects a read error. The chain links TRBV6-1 to TRBJ1-2; a possible D gene is TRBD1 (6 bases). The CDR3 has 14 amino acids. The germline V gene encodes CDR1 MNHNS and CDR2 SASEGT. Trimming took 7 bases from V and 7 from J, leaving 19 bases between them. CDR3 sequence: CASTLMGGRVGYTS. The DNA for the CDR3 is TGTGCCAGCACCCTCATGGGGGGGCGCGTTGGCTACACCTCC.

As for this clonotype: One junction end does not reproduce the germline sequence, and a read error may be involved. This chain links TRBV6-2 or TRBV6-3 with TRBJ2-2, with 9 bases lining up with TRBD1. Germline CDR1 is MNHEY and CDR2 is SVGEGT. CDR3 length: 13 residues. The CDR3 spells CASGQGYTGGLFF. The CDR3 DNA follows: TGTGCCAGCGGACAGGGGTACACCGGGGGGCTGTTTTTT.

V usage is TRBV3-1 and J usage is TRBJ1-2; D gene uncertain. Looked up from germline, CDR1 is LGHDT and CDR2 is YNNKEL (reference sequence). The CDR3 extends over 12 amino acids. V dropped 1 base and J dropped 9 bases, with 9 bases sitting between them. The CDR3 here is CASSQVRSRYTF. CDR3 nucleotides: TGTGCCAGCAGCCAAGTCAGGAGCCGCTACACCTTC.

The sample holds a few counts of this clonotype. The chain employs TRBV4-3 and TRBJ2-1; 11 positions match TRBD2. The V segment lost 4 bases and the J segment 3 bases; nucleotides outside the gene matches: 5. CDR3 length: 16 residues. The germline gives CDR1 LGHNA, CDR2 YSLEER. The CDR3 nucleotides read TGCGCCAGCAGCCGCCAACTAGCGGGAGTCTACAATGAGCAGTTCTTC. Protein: CASSRQLAGVYNEQFF.